This is a list of T cell receptor beta chains from one sample in a study of human T cells and chemical hapten exposure. One entry per CDR3 protein, called by TCRdb with MiXCR from the RACE reads. The sample records 75,000 to 100,000 distinct CDR3 sequences, approximately 12% being singletons. This specimen consisted of whole blood, obtained in connection with sensitization to the hapten diphenylcyclopropenone (DPC). The receptors shown here come from a woman aged 60-75 years with alopecia areata. Some clones in this sample may be carry-over from other donors' samples. Each CDR3 is given with its conserved first and last residue. The order of the fields is V gene, clone size, D gene, J gene, CDR3 protein, CDR3 DNA. The D gene is left open where the match is weak. Part of the rows lack a size; the others show once, few, many or a class for expanded clones.

V: TRBV6-1
size: .
D: .
J: TRBJ2-7
CDR3: CASSEMDKTYEQYF
DNA: TGTGCCAGCAGTGAAATGGACAAAACCTACGAGCAGTACTTC

V: TRBV7-3
size: many
D: .
J: TRBJ1-1
CDR3: CASREASSAPEAFF
DNA: TGTGCCAGCAGGGAAGCCTCGAGTGCCCCTGAAGCTTTCTTT

V: TRBV5-5
size: few
D: TRBD2
J: TRBJ2-3
CDR3: CASSSAGATDTQYF
DNA: TGTGCCAGCAGCTCAGCGGGGGCCACAGATACGCAGTATTTT

V: TRBV18
size: few
D: TRBD1
J: TRBJ1-2
CDR3: CASSPLGQGGNTF
DNA: TGTGCCAGCTCACCCTTGGGACAGGGTGGCAACACCTTC

V: TRBV14
size: few
D: .
J: TRBJ2-6
CDR3: CASSQDNGLIYSGANVLTF
DNA: TGTGCCAGCAGCCAAGACAACGGACTGATCTACTCTGGGGCCAACGTCCTGACTTTC

V: TRBV27
size: few
D: TRBD1
J: TRBJ2-7
CDR3: CASSLLTGGDEQYF
DNA: TGTGCCAGCAGTCTGTTGACAGGGGGCGACGAGCAGTACTTC

V: TRBV2
size: .
D: TRBD2
J: TRBJ2-7
CDR3: CASTLSSGGAYEQYF
DNA: TGTGCCAGCACCCTCTCTAGCGGGGGGGCTTACGAGCAGTACTTC

V: TRBV5-4
size: many
D: .
J: TRBJ2-1
CDR3: CASSSQGYYGDEQFF
DNA: TGTGCCAGCAGCTCACAGGGTTATTATGGGGATGAGCAGTTCTTC

V: TRBV3-1
size: few
D: .
J: TRBJ2-5
CDR3: CASSHQGSQETQYF
DNA: TGTGCCAGCAGCCACCAGGGATCACAAGAGACCCAGTACTTC

V: TRBV7-2
size: many
D: TRBD1
J: TRBJ1-2
CDR3: CASSLASTGLNYGYTF
DNA: TGTGCCAGCAGCTTAGCGTCGACAGGGCTTAACTATGGCTACACCTTC

V: TRBV20-1
size: .
D: .
J: TRBJ1-1
CDR3: CSAAKIEAFF
DNA: TGCAGTGCCGCTAAAATTGAAGCTTTCTTT

V: TRBV20-1
size: .
D: .
J: TRBJ2-5
CDR3: CSARVGGGTQYF
DNA: TGCAGTGCTAGAGTCGGGGGCGGGACCCAGTACTTC

V: TRBV27
size: few
D: .
J: TRBJ2-1
CDR3: CASSLSEHAYNEQFF
DNA: TGTGCCAGCAGTTTGTCAGAGCACGCCTACAATGAGCAGTTCTTC

V: TRBV7-3
size: many
D: TRBD1
J: TRBJ1-1
CDR3: CASSPRQGAEAFF
DNA: TGTGCCAGCAGCCCGCGACAGGGCGCTGAAGCTTTCTTT

V: TRBV10-3
size: .
D: TRBD1
J: TRBJ1-2
CDR3: CAITPGQGDYGYTF
DNA: TGTGCCATCACCCCCGGACAGGGGGACTATGGCTACACCTTC

V: TRBV12-5
size: .
D: .
J: TRBJ1-5
CDR3: CASGLPMDQPQHF
DNA: TGTGCTAGTGGTTTGCCGATGGACCAGCCCCAGCATTTT

V: TRBV5-1
size: many
D: TRBD1
J: TRBJ2-3
CDR3: CASSLPGQSTDTQYF
DNA: TGCGCCAGCAGCTTGCCGGGACAGAGCACAGATACGCAGTATTTT

V: TRBV20-1
size: .
D: TRBD2
J: TRBJ2-7
CDR3: CSAGSGGSYEQYF
DNA: TGCAGTGCTGGCAGCGGGGGGTCCTACGAGCAGTACTTC

V: TRBV18
size: many
D: .
J: TRBJ2-7
CDR3: CASSPQDSAEQYF
DNA: TGTGCCAGCTCACCCCAGGACAGCGCCGAGCAGTACTTC

V: TRBV4-2
size: few
D: .
J: TRBJ1-1
CDR3: CASSQIGTMNTEAFF
DNA: TGTGCCAGCAGCCAGATCGGGACGATGAACACTGAAGCTTTCTTT

V: TRBV20-1
size: .
D: TRBD1
J: TRBJ2-7
CDR3: CSAIPGQSYEQYF
DNA: TGCAGTGCTATCCCGGGACAGTCCTACGAGCAGTACTTC

V: TRBV6-6
size: many
D: .
J: TRBJ2-3
CDR3: CASSYSGEFPDTQYF
DNA: TGTGCCAGCAGTTACTCGGGCGAGTTTCCAGATACGCAGTATTTT

V: TRBV3-1
size: many
D: TRBD1
J: TRBJ2-3
CDR3: CASSRWAGTDDPDTQYF
DNA: TGTGCCAGCAGCCGGTGGGCCGGGACAGACGACCCAGATACGCAGTATTTT

V: TRBV12-5
size: few
D: .
J: TRBJ1-6
CDR3: CASGLVEGQFGPYNSPLHF
DNA: TGTGCTAGTGGTTTGGTAGAGGGCCAGTTCGGTCCCTATAATTCACCCCTCCACTTT

V: TRBV12-5
size: medium-sized
D: .
J: TRBJ1-5
CDR3: CASGLTGGQPQHF
DNA: TGTGCTAGTGGTTTAACAGGAGGACAGCCCCAGCATTTT

V: TRBV9
size: .
D: .
J: TRBJ1-1
CDR3: CASSVSTGYATEAFF
DNA: TGTGCCAGCAGCGTCTCGACAGGTTACGCCACTGAAGCTTTCTTT

V: TRBV6-5
size: few
D: .
J: TRBJ1-4
CDR3: CASSYSLNEKLFF
DNA: TGTGCCAGCAGTTACTCGTTGAATGAAAAACTGTTTTTT

V: TRBV20-1
size: .
D: TRBD2
J: TRBJ2-1
CDR3: CSAAPSGTSINEQFF
DNA: TGCAGTGCTGCCCCCAGCGGGACCTCCATCAATGAGCAGTTCTTC

V: TRBV20-1
size: few
D: .
J: TRBJ1-5
CDR3: CSARDSRGALNQPQHF
DNA: TGCAGTGCTAGAGATTCTAGGGGGGCCCTCAATCAGCCCCAGCATTTT

V: TRBV5-1
size: .
D: .
J: TRBJ2-3
CDR3: CDSSFRTPGDTQYF
DNA: TGCGACAGCAGCTTTAGGACCCCAGGGGATACGCAGTATTTT

V: TRBV5-1
size: .
D: .
J: TRBJ2-3
CDR3: CASSADSTDTQYF
DNA: TGCGCCAGCAGCGCGGACTCCACAGATACGCAGTATTTT

V: TRBV6-5
size: few
D: .
J: TRBJ1-1
CDR3: CASSYAGRGGTEAFF
DNA: TGTGCCAGCAGCTACGCCGGCCGCGGAGGCACTGAAGCTTTCTTT

V: TRBV6-5
size: few
D: .
J: TRBJ1-1
CDR3: CASYDVLNTEAFF
DNA: TGTGCCAGCTACGACGTACTCAACACTGAAGCTTTCTTT

V: TRBV7-6
size: many
D: TRBD2
J: TRBJ2-3
CDR3: CASSLGTSGSTDTQYF
DNA: TGTGCCAGCAGCTTAGGGACTAGCGGGAGCACAGATACGCAGTATTTT

V: TRBV7-9
size: .
D: .
J: TRBJ1-1
CDR3: CASTPLGGQMNTEAFF
DNA: TGTGCCAGCACCCCCCTGGGAGGGCAAATGAACACTGAAGCTTTCTTT

V: TRBV7-9
size: many
D: .
J: TRBJ1-5
CDR3: CASSLVGGAGQPQHF
DNA: TGTGCCAGCAGCTTAGTAGGTGGGGCCGGGCAGCCCCAGCATTTT

V: TRBV18
size: many
D: .
J: TRBJ2-3
CDR3: CASSPREGGTDTQYF
DNA: TGTGCCAGCTCACCAAGGGAGGGGGGCACAGATACGCAGTATTTT

V: TRBV18
size: many
D: .
J: TRBJ2-5
CDR3: CASSLTSGETQYF
DNA: TGTGCCAGCTCACTCACCAGCGGGGAGACCCAGTACTTC

V: TRBV6-2/TRBV6-3
size: once
D: TRBD2
J: TRBJ2-7
CDR3: CASSARGERGSFEQYF
DNA: TGTGCCAGCAGTGCCCGCGGGGAGCGGGGGAGCTTCGAGCAGTACTTC

V: TRBV20-1
size: many
D: TRBD1
J: TRBJ1-1
CDR3: CSARDLPVGTGINTEAFF
DNA: TGCAGTGCTAGAGATCTTCCGGTCGGGACAGGGATCAACACTGAAGCTTTCTTT

V: TRBV6-8
size: many
D: .
J: TRBJ1-5
CDR3: CASSYEDLGNQPQHF
DNA: TGTGCCAGCAGTTACGAGGACCTGGGCAATCAGCCCCAGCATTTT

V: TRBV7-6
size: many
D: .
J: TRBJ2-5
CDR3: CASSQNFQETQYF
DNA: TGTGCCAGCAGCCAGAATTTCCAAGAGACCCAGTACTTC

V: TRBV5-1
size: once
D: .
J: TRBJ1-6
CDR3: CASSGGRANSPLHF
DNA: TGCGCCAGCAGCGGGGGCCGTGCTAATTCACCCCTCCACTTT

V: TRBV11-2
size: many
D: .
J: TRBJ2-3
CDR3: CASSLDGAADTQYF
DNA: TGTGCCAGCAGCTTAGACGGGGCCGCAGATACGCAGTATTTT

V: TRBV3-1
size: many
D: TRBD2
J: TRBJ2-1
CDR3: CASSQGPPMLAGGYNEQFF
DNA: TGTGCCAGCAGCCAAGGACCCCCTATGCTAGCGGGGGGATACAATGAGCAGTTCTTC

V: TRBV7-2
size: .
D: TRBD2
J: TRBJ2-1
CDR3: CASSLGTTLYNEQFF
DNA: TGTGCCAGCAGCCTCGGGACTACCCTCTACAATGAGCAGTTCTTC

V: TRBV20-1
size: many
D: .
J: TRBJ2-3
CDR3: CSARTGLGIGDTQYF
DNA: TGCAGTGCCCGGACCGGGCTAGGGATTGGAGATACGCAGTATTTT